One and the same sample provided the 21 T cell receptor beta chains below, sequenced in a study of blood T cell repertoires in COVID-19. Measured with immunoSEQ multiplex PCR; TCRdb has only the in-frame clones, and not every one. The table has about 35,000 clones, approximately 80% seen once. What was sequenced was peripheral blood. The receptor source for this set is a man aged 60 to 75 in a cohort sampled during active COVID-19.

The chain has TRBV7-9 and TRBJ2-1; D gene uncertain. The V and J ends lost 4 bases and 12 bases respectively, with 16 bases between them. The CDR3 spans 13 residues. Germline values: CDR1 SEHNR, CDR2 FQNEAQ (reference sequence). The CDR3 DNA is TGTGCCAGCAGCTCCAGCGACCTTGGATGGCAGTTCTTC. This translates into CASSSSDLGWQFF. Based on the CDR3 plus reference TRBV7-9 and TRBJ2-1, the full variable domain is DTGVSQNPRHKITKRGQNVTFRCDPISEHNRLYWYRQTLGQGPEFLTYFQNEAQLEKSRLLSDRFSAERPKGSFSTLEIQRTEQGDSAMYLCASSSSDLGWQFFGPGTRLTVL.

This clone was picked up a small number of times. This sequence joins TRBV7-9 and TRBJ2-1, with 9 bases matching TRBD1. The CDR3 runs to 15 residues. Germline V CDR1 and CDR2: SEHNR, FQNEAQ (reference sequence). After removal of 1 base from V and 9 bases from J, the junction contained 7 bases not matched to a gene. Here the CDR3 reads CASSLGRTGVVEQFF. CDR3 DNA: TGTGCCAGCAGCTTAGGTCGGACAGGGGTTGTTGAGCAGTTCTTC. The entire variable domain, with the rest obtained from reference TRBV7-9 and TRBJ2-1, is as follows: DTGVSQNPRHKITKRGQNVTFRCDPISEHNRLYWYRQTLGQGPEFLTYFQNEAQLEKSRLLSDRFSAERPKGSFSTLEIQRTEQGDSAMYLCASSLGRTGVVEQFFGPGTRLTVL.

This chain connects TRBV3-1 (or the pseudogene TRBV3-2) to TRBJ2-3, with 16 positions matching TRBD2. CDR3 length equals 19 residues. Germline-derived CDR1 and CDR2 are LGHDT and YNNKEL (reference sequence). V gave up 1 base and J gave up 4 bases; unmatched junction bases: 8. This CDR3 reads CASSQVTKGLAGGADTQYF. Here the CDR3 DNA reads TGTGCCAGCAGCCAAGTGACTAAGGGACTAGCGGGAGGGGCAGATACGCAGTATTTT.

This clone has only a few counts. The genes are TRBV4-1 and TRBJ2-7, with 7 nucleotides matching TRBD1. J was trimmed by 2 bases and V by 0 bases; bases with no gene match: 4. There are 15 residues in the CDR3. Germline CDR1 and CDR2: MGHRA and YSYEKL. CDR3 sequence reads: CASSQEWGTAYEQYF. DNA for the CDR3: TGCGCCAGCAGCCAAGAATGGGGGACAGCCTACGAGCAGTACTTC.

This chain uses TRBV7-9 with TRBJ2-1, with 11 nucleotides matching TRBD2. This CDR3 has 13 amino acids. Trimming took 3 bases from V and 8 from J; bases not matched to a gene: 0. Germline-derived CDR1 and CDR2 are SEHNR and FQNEAQ (reference sequence). CDR3 in amino acids: CASSLGLADEQFF. CDR3 in DNA: TGTGCCAGCAGCTTGGGACTAGCGGATGAGCAGTTCTTC.

The chain combines TRBV30 with TRBJ1-3; D may be TRBD1 (5 bases). The CDR3 consists of 17 residues. Trimming cost V 2 bases and J 0 bases, with 17 bases left between them. Germline CDR1 reads GTSNPN; CDR2 reads SVGIG (reference sequence). The CDR3: CAWSPNRGGSSGNTIYF. For the CDR3, the DNA is TGTGCCTGGAGTCCTAACCGGGGGGGGAGCTCTGGAAACACCATATATTTT.

V and J are TRBV15 and TRBJ1-4, with D possibly TRBD1 on 5 matching bases. The CDR3 runs 16 residues. Germline V gene sequence: CDR1 LNHNV, CDR2 YYDKDF (reference sequence). The V gene lost 4 bases and the J gene lost 6 bases, with 18 bases spanning the gap. The CDR3 DNA is TGTGCCACCAGCACTACAGCACGGGCGGGGGATGAAAAACTGTTTTTT. Translation: CATSTTARAGDEKLFF.

The V call is TRBV6-2 or TRBV6-3, the J call TRBJ2-2, with D possibly TRBD1 on 6 matching bases. The CDR3 extends over 14 amino acids. The ends were cut back, 2 bases at V and 6 bases at J, with 10 bases in the middle. CDR1 MNHEY and CDR2 SVGEGT come from the germline V gene. The DNA for the CDR3 is TGTGCCAGCAGTTACACCCGGACAGCCGGGGAGCTGTTTTTT. As protein: CASSYTRTAGELFF.

The chain joins TRBV18 to TRBJ2-7; 7 nucleotides agree with TRBD2. V dropped 2 bases and J dropped 5; count of bases not matched to a gene: 6. The germline gives CDR1 KGHSH, CDR2 LQKENI. This CDR3 is 14 amino acids long. The CDR3 DNA is TGTGCCAGCTCACCAGGCGGGAGTTACGACGAGCAGTACTTC. Encoded protein: CASSPGGSYDEQYF.

The chain is built from TRBV3-1 (or the pseudogene TRBV3-2) and TRBJ2-3; the D gene is possibly TRBD1 (6 bases). V was cut by 2 bases and J by 4 bases, with 10 bases left in between. This CDR3 comprises 14 residues. CDR1 is LGHDT and CDR2 is YNNKEL in the germline V gene (reference sequence). CDR3 residues: CASSQLQGSDTQYF. The CDR3 DNA sequence: TGTGCCAGCAGCCAATTACAGGGTTCAGATACGCAGTATTTT.

The gene calls are TRBV27 and TRBJ1-1; a weak D match, TRBD1 (6 bases). The CDR3 length is 14 residues. Germline CDR1 reads MNHEY; CDR2 reads SMNVEV (reference sequence). The V and J ends lost 2 bases and 2 bases respectively, with 9 bases between them. CDR3 DNA sequence: TGTGCCAGCAGTTTAAGCAGGGGAAACACTGAAGCTTTCTTT. Its protein product is CASSLSRGNTEAFF.

The rearrangement joins TRBV27 to TRBJ1-3, with 9 positions matching TRBD1. There are 16 residues in the CDR3. The trim removed 3 bases at V and 3 bases at J, leaving 6 bases unmatched. Germline CDR1 and CDR2: MNHEY and SMNVEV (reference sequence). CDR3 in amino acids: CASSLAGTGNGNTIYF. Written as DNA, the CDR3 is TGTGCCAGCAGTTTGGCCGGGACAGGGAATGGAAACACCATATATTTT.

V is TRBV11-2 and J is TRBJ2-7, with a tentative D call TRBD2 (5 bases). This CDR3 spans 14 amino acids. Germline V gives CDR1 SGHAT, CDR2 FQNNGV. The ends were cut back, 5 bases at V and 2 bases at J, with 13 bases in the middle. The CDR3 protein is CASSKERATYEQYF. The CDR3 nucleotides are TGTGCCAGCAGCAAGGAGAGGGCCACCTACGAGCAGTACTTC.

Regarding this clone: The sample holds other DNA sequences that translate to the same CDR3. The CDR3 nucleotides read TGTGCCAGTAGTGCCGGACTAGCGGGGGGGTGGAATGAGCAGTTCTTC. As protein: CASSAGLAGGWNEQFF. V usage is TRBV19 and J usage is TRBJ2-1; 15 bases are a match to TRBD2. The CDR3 is 16 residues long. With V trimmed by 5 bases and J by 7 bases, 6 bases remained unmatched. Germline values: CDR1 LNHDA, CDR2 SQIVND (reference sequence).

The V gene is TRBV27, the J gene TRBJ2-1; TRBD2 matches at 9 bases. Germline CDR1 MNHEY, CDR2 SMNVEV (reference sequence). The length of the CDR3 is 14 residues. J was trimmed by 7 bases and V by 8 bases; bases with no gene match: 9. DNA of the CDR3: TGTGCCAGCGTTGGCGGGAGGGCCGGGAATGAGCAGTTCTTC. Amino acids: CASVGGRAGNEQFF.

In this sample, this clone turned up once. The V and J genes are TRBV3-1 (or the pseudogene TRBV3-2) and TRBJ2-1; 10 bases fit TRBD2. V shed 4 bases, J shed 10 bases, and the junction held 10 bases outside the gene matches. The CDR3 has 15 residues. Germline V gives CDR1 LGHDT, CDR2 YNNKEL (reference sequence). The CDR3 DNA follows: TGTGCCAGCAGCCCAGAGCGGGAGGGCCTCCGGGAGCAGTTCTTC. Translation gives CASSPEREGLREQFF.

This chain connects TRBV6-2 or TRBV6-3 to TRBJ2-7; 9 bases agree with TRBD1. The CDR3 covers 14 residues. The J segment lost 12 bases and the V segment lost 6 bases, leaving 15 bases of the junction unmatched. In germline, CDR1 is MNHEY, CDR2 SVGEGT. CDR3 coding DNA: TGTGCCAGCAGCAAAACCGGGACAGGGCATCGCATGTACTTC. This codes for CASSKTGTGHRMYF.

This clone was observed a handful of times. The genes are TRBV18 and TRBJ2-7; 7 bases line up with TRBD1. CDR3 length: 14 amino acids. The trim removed 3 bases at V and 5 bases at J, leaving 7 bases unmatched. Germline assignment: CDR1 KGHSH and CDR2 LQKENI. CDR3 sequence (DNA): TGTGCCAGCTCACCCCCGACAGGGCGGCACGAGCAGTACTTC. It translates to CASSPPTGRHEQYF.

The chain couples TRBV28 to TRBJ2-2; a weak D match, TRBD2 (7 bases). Trimming left V 5 bases short and J 1 base short, with 11 bases between. Germline values: CDR1 MDHEN, CDR2 SYDVKM. The CDR3 length is 15 residues. The CDR3 protein is CASSKGGLNTGELFF. The CDR3 DNA reads as TGTGCCAGCAGTAAGGGGGGGTTGAACACCGGGGAGCTGTTTTTT.

This clone was seen a handful of times. V usage is TRBV4-3 and J usage is TRBJ1-5; the D gene is possibly TRBD1 (5 bases). Trimming stripped 0 bases from V and 3 bases from J, with 12 bases between. Germline V gene sequence: CDR1 LGHNA, CDR2 YSLEER. There are 16 residues in the CDR3. CDR3 amino acids: CASSQDRGSDNQPQHF. CDR3 sequence (DNA): TGCGCCAGCAGCCAAGATAGGGGCAGTGACAATCAGCCCCAGCATTTT.

Here the CDR3 DNA reads TGTGCCAGCAGCCTTGCTGACGGGGACGAGCAGTACTTC. Its protein product is CASSLADGDEQYF. The chain carries TRBV6-5 and TRBJ2-7; possibly TRBD2 for D (5 bases). Deletions cut 6 bases from V and 5 bases from J, with 14 bases between. This CDR3 has 13 amino acids. Germline-derived CDR1 and CDR2 are MNHEY and SVGAGI.